These 18 T cell receptor beta chains came from one sample sequenced in a study of spatial heterogeneity in lung cancer. Study-level points and caveats: Higher tumor mutation counts went along with higher counts of expanded intratumoral alpha and beta TCRs.

Antigens for these TCRs are unknown. One entry per CDR3 protein, called by TCRdb with MiXCR from the 5' RACE reads. This sample yields 10,000 to 15,000 distinct CDR3 sequences, of which 6% to 8.5% are seen a single time; 3% to 3.5% belongs to the top ten. Time point denoted: sample taken at primary tumor resection. Sequencing used lung tumor tissue, obtained at surgery. The receptors originated from a female donor with early-stage non-small cell lung cancer.

This clonotype was found many times. The chain joins TRBV28 to TRBJ1-5; 7 nucleotides line up with TRBD1. Germline V lookup: CDR1 MDHEN, CDR2 SYDVKM. CDR3 length: 16 amino acids. V was pared by 6 bases and J by 0 bases, with 8 bases of the junction left unmatched. The CDR3 sequence is CASRLGTAYSNQPQHF. CDR3 DNA sequence: TGTGCCAGCAGGTTGGGGACAGCCTATAGCAATCAGCCCCAGCATTTT.

V gene TRBV10-2 combines with J gene TRBJ2-3, with D uncertain. This CDR3 is 11 amino acids long. Germline CDR1 and CDR2: WSHSY and SAAADI. The V end lost 10 bases, the J end lost 0 bases, and 5 bases lay between the germline ends. CDR3 bases: TGCGCCACCTCAAGCACAGATACGCAGTATTTT. This gives the protein CATSSTDTQYF.

Sample share makes this clonotype medium-sized (0.01 to 0.1%). The chain is built from TRBV4-2 and TRBJ1-4, with D unclear. CDR3 length: 15 amino acids. From germline, CDR1 is LGHNA and CDR2 YNFKEQ. Trimming shortened V by 3 bases and J by 0 bases, and 8 bases separated the two germline ends. CDR3 bases: TGTGCCAGCAGCCAGCAGCCAGCAACTAATGAAAAACTGTTTTTT. The encoded protein is CASSQQPATNEKLFF.

This clonotype was observed at least ten times. The chain joins TRBV20-1 to TRBJ2-2, with D maybe TRBD2 (5 bases). Deletions cut 0 bases from V and 3 bases from J, with 14 bases between. The germline gives CDR1 DFQATT, CDR2 SNEGSKA (reference sequence). The CDR3 runs to 16 residues. As DNA, the CDR3 is TGCAGTGCTAGAGAATCCGCTAAGCGGCACACCGGGGAGCTGTTTTTT. It encodes CSARESAKRHTGELFF.

The rearrangement uses TRBV29-1 and TRBJ2-5; D possibly corresponds to TRBD1 (5 bases). The germline CDR1 and CDR2 sequences are SQVTM and ANQGSEA. The ends were cut back, 0 bases at V and 1 base at J, with 6 bases in the middle. The CDR3 is 13 residues long. CDR3 loop: CSVEEQAQETQYF. Written as DNA, the CDR3 is TGCAGCGTTGAAGAACAGGCCCAAGAGACCCAGTACTTC. The variable domain in full, with the rest retrieved from reference TRBV29-1 and TRBJ2-5, is SAVISQKPSRDICQRGTSLTIQCQVDSQVTMMFWYRQQPGQSLTLIATANQGSEATYESGFVIDKFPISRPNLTFSTLTVSNMSPEDSSIYLCSVEEQAQETQYFGPGTRLLVL.

J is TRBJ2-3 and V is TRBV6-1; 8 bases are a match to TRBD2. V trimming: 4 bases; J trimming: 0 bases; junction bases outside the gene matches: 3. Germline loops: CDR1 MNHNS, CDR2 SASEGT. The CDR3 totals 15 residues. The CDR3 loop reads CASSATSGSTDTQYF. The CDR3 DNA follows: TGTGCCAGCAGTGCCACTAGCGGAAGCACAGATACGCAGTATTTT.

This clonotype is medium-sized. V is TRBV30 and J is TRBJ2-2, with D perhaps TRBD2 (6 bases). Germline lookup yields CDR1 GTSNPN and CDR2 SVGIG (reference sequence). V was trimmed by 2 bases and J by 0 bases, leaving 7 bases between them. CDR3 length: 14 amino acids. The CDR3 protein is CAWSRGTNTGELFF. For the CDR3, the DNA is TGTGCCTGGAGTCGGGGGACGAACACCGGGGAGCTGTTTTTT.

This clonotype is classed as medium-sized (0.01 to 0.1%). J is TRBJ1-2 and V is TRBV20-1; 9 bases map to TRBD1. V shed 0 bases, J shed 8 bases, and the junction held 10 bases outside the gene matches. This CDR3 has 15 amino acids. The germline V gene has CDR1 DFQATT and CDR2 SNEGSKA (reference sequence). The CDR3 loop reads CSARDPTGTGFGYTF. As DNA, the CDR3 is TGCAGTGCTAGAGATCCGACCGGGACAGGGTTCGGCTACACCTTC.

This clonotype is medium-sized in the sample. The V and J genes are TRBV7-9 and TRBJ1-2, with D perhaps TRBD1 (6 bases). This CDR3 is built from 14 residues. V was cut by 3 bases and J by 4 bases, with 12 bases left in between. Germline CDR1 is SEHNR and CDR2 is FQNEAQ (reference sequence). CDR3 sequence: CASSFFPGAYGYTF. The CDR3 region has the DNA TGTGCCAGCAGCTTTTTCCCGGGGGCCTATGGCTACACCTTC. The full variable domain, completed using reference TRBV7-9 and TRBJ1-2, is DTGVSQNPRHKITKRGQNVTFRCDPISEHNRLYWYRQTLGQGPEFLTYFQNEAQLEKSRLLSDRFSAERPKGSFSTLEIQRTEQGDSAMYLCASSFFPGAYGYTFGSGTRLTVV.

This clonotype was counted at least ten times. This rearrangement joins TRBV2 to TRBJ2-3, with TRBD2 as a possible D gene (6 bases). With 6 bases removed from V and 0 bases from J, the gap between germline ends came to 10 bases. This CDR3 is built from 14 residues. Germline V gene sequence: CDR1 SNHLY, CDR2 FYNNEI. The CDR3, as DNA: TGTGCCAGCAGAGGCGGGATTAGCACAGATACGCAGTATTTT. It encodes CASRGGISTDTQYF.

The sample holds many counts of this clonotype. J is TRBJ2-2 and V is TRBV10-3; 7 bases agree with TRBD2. The CDR3 loop spans 12 amino acids. Trimming at V came to 10 bases and at J to 6 bases, leaving 5 bases not matched to a gene. The germline gives CDR1 ENHRY, CDR2 SYGVKD. CDR3 sequence: CATEGGAGELFF. As DNA, the CDR3 is TGTGCCACAGAGGGAGGGGCCGGGGAGCTGTTTTTT.

This clonotype was seen a few times. V gene TRBV29-1 combines with J gene TRBJ2-3; the match to TRBD2 covers 11 bases. This CDR3 has 15 amino acids. The V gene end was trimmed by 8 bases and the J gene end by 1 base; junction bases not matched to a gene: 8. CDR1 is SQVTM, CDR2 ANQGSEA, per germline. CDR3 loop: CSSETSGIGTDTQYF. In DNA, the CDR3 is TGCAGCTCGGAGACTAGCGGGATTGGCACAGATACGCAGTATTTT.

This clonotype was counted at least ten times. The J gene is TRBJ2-7, the V gene TRBV6-6; no firm D call. Germline V gene lookup returns CDR1 MNHNY and CDR2 SVGAGI (reference sequence). The germline V and J ends were trimmed by 7 bases and 6 bases, with 13 bases remaining between them. This CDR3 contains 12 residues. For the CDR3, the DNA is TGTGCCAGCACCCCCGACGTTGTCGAGCAGTACTTC. Translated, it gives CASTPDVVEQYF.

This clonotype showed up just a few times. V and J are TRBV30 and TRBJ1-1, with D possibly being TRBD1 (6 bases). Germline V gives CDR1 GTSNPN, CDR2 SVGIG (reference sequence). Trimming removed 0 bases from V and 10 bases from J, with 18 bases in between. The CDR3 length is 14 residues. CDR3 sequence (DNA): TGTGCCTGGAGTGTACCCACGAGGGGGGCGGGAGCTTTCTTT. Translated: CAWSVPTRGAGAFF.

This clonotype qualifies as medium-sized. V is TRBV6-2 or TRBV6-3 and J is TRBJ1-5, with D unresolved. Trimming removed 4 bases from V and 1 base from J, with 8 bases in between. The germline V gene has CDR1 MNHEY and CDR2 SVGEGT. The CDR3 is made up of 14 amino acids. The CDR3 reads CASSFVLSNQPQHF. Written as DNA, the CDR3 is TGTGCCAGCAGTTTCGTTCTGAGCAATCAGCCCCAGCATTTT.

This clonotype is judged medium-sized. The chain links TRBV25-1 to TRBJ2-1; 14 nucleotides align to TRBD2. Germline V gives CDR1 MGHDK, CDR2 SYGVNS. V lost 4 bases to trimming and J lost 9 bases; unmatched junction nucleotides: 11. The CDR3 is 17 amino acids. CDR3 in DNA: TGTGCCAGCAGTGGCCTTCCCGGGACTAGCGGGAGATGTGAGCAGTTCTTC. Amino acids: CASSGLPGTSGRCEQFF.

In its sample, this clonotype ranks as medium-sized. CDR3 DNA sequence: TGTGCCAGCAAAGGGGGGCAGTCCGGCAATCAGCCCCAGCATTTT. It yields the protein CASKGGQSGNQPQHF. J is TRBJ1-5 and V is TRBV6-2 or TRBV6-3, with a tentative D call TRBD1 (6 bases). Deletions cut 7 bases from V and 2 bases from J, with 15 bases between. The germline CDR1 and CDR2 sequences are MNHEY and SVGEGT. The CDR3 has 15 residues.

The rearrangement uses TRBV9 and TRBJ1-1; D gene uncertain. The germline V gene encodes CDR1 SGDLS and CDR2 YYNGEE. The CDR3 is 15 residues long. With 4 bases removed from V and 0 bases from J, the gap between germline ends came to 13 bases. In DNA, the CDR3 is TGTGCCAGCAGCACCCGGGGTCTCATGAACACTGAAGCTTTCTTT. Translated, it gives CASSTRGLMNTEAFF.